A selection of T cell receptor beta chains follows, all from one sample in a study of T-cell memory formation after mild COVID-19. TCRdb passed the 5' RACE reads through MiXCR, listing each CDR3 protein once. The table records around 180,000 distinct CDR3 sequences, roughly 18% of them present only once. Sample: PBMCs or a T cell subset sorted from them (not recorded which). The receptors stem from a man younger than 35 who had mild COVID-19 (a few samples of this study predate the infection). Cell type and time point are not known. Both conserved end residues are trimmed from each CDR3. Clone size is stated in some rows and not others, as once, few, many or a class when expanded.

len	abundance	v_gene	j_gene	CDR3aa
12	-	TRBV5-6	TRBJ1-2	ASSNTLRGYGYT
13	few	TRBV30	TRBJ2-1	AWSVLRGSYNEQF
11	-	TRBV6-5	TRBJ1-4	ASSQRRNEKLF
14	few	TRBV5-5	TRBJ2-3	ASSYTSGGGTDTQY
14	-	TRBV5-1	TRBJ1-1	ASSLFLSAADAEAF
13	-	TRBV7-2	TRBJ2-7	ASSPLGLGTYEQY
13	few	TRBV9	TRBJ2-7	ASSVGQGRRYEQY
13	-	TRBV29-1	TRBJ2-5	SGRTGNGEGETQY
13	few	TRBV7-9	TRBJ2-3	ASSWGDRSTDTQY
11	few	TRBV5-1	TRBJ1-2	ASRTKPSMGYT
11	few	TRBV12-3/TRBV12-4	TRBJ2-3	ASSLVEADTQY
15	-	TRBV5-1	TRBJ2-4	ASSVGPGGEAKNIQY
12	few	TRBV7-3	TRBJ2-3	ASSLSQITDTQY
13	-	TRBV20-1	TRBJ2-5	SAPGAGGDLGTQY
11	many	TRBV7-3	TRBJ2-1	ASSLMSPREQF
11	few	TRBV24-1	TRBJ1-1	ATAKTGSTEAF
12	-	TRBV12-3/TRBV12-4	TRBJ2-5	ASSFSVIKETQY
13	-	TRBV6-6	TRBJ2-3	ASSYDKASTDTQY
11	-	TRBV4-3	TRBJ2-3	ASSQGLSNTQY
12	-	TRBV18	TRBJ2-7	ASSLMDRAHEQY
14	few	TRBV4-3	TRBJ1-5	ASSQDFRDGGQPQH
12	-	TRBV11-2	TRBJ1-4	ASSFVQTNEKLF
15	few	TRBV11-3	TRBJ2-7	ASSLYNREIVSYEQY
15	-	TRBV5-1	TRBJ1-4	ASSPNPGQPRREKLF
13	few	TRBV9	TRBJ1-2	ASSSGDRNNYGYT
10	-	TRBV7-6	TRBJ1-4	ASSLDRIKLF
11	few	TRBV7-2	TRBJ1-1	ASSYKVDTEAF
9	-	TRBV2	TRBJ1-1	ASLLNTEAF
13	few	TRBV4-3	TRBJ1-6	ASSQDKRQNSPLH
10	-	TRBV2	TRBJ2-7	ASSDPGAPGY
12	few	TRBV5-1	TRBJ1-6	ASSSGQGNSPLH
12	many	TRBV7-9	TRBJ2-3	ARQAIRGTDTQY
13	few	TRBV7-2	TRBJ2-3	ASSDLLAGTDTQY
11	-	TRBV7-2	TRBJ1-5	ASTSSIGGPQH
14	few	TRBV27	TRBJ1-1	ASRSSPGRENTEAF
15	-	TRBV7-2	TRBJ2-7	ASSLEASGGALSKQY
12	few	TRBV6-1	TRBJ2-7	ASNVGVSSYEQY
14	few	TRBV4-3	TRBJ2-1	ASSPSGQGPYNEQF
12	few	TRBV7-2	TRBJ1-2	ASSLSTGVYGYT
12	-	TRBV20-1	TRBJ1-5	SARALGGGQPQH
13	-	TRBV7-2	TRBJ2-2	ASVSGGPKTGELF
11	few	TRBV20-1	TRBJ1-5	SAGGTANQPQH
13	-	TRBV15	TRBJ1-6	ATSRAVSYNSPLH
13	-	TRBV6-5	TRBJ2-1	ASSTRTGTYNEQF
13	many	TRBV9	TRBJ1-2	ASSVGSRSGYGYT
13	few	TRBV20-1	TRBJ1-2	SAPMGGSYFYGYT
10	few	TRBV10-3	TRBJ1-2	AISGSGDGYT